The present TCR beta chain was sequenced within a study of control samples from healthy donors and cancer patients (dated by TCRdb to 2019 to 2021). Library generation was performed with the immunoSEQ multiplex PCR assay. TCRdb carries this immuneACCESS record with in-frame sequences only. Its versions omit some clonotypes, under half of them owing to an unresolved V gene in the studies checked, with the rest unexplained. The sample records roughly 100,000 clones, about 90% of which are singletons. The ten largest clones add up to 13% to 15% of the sample. Remarks on this clone: It has no known antigen specificity. No base-level quality is on record; no much larger clone is a single base apart.

Spanning cysteine to phenylalanine, the CDR3 consists of 15 amino acids. Only the CDR3 DNA is retained, 45 bases long and in frame from the first base. Based on the germline V gene, the CDR1 and CDR2 sequences are SGHRS and YFSETQ. From V the trimming removes 4 bases and from J it removes 8 bases, while the gene matches leave 9 bases of the junction unaccounted for. Sequenced sample: blood. The chain joins TRBV5-1 to TRBJ1-4; the central 9 bases match TRBD1. The sequence came from a young man in good health. The nucleotides are TGCGCCAGCAGCAGAGGGACAGGGATGGGAGAAAAACTGTTTTTT. The translation is CASSRGTGMGEKLFF.